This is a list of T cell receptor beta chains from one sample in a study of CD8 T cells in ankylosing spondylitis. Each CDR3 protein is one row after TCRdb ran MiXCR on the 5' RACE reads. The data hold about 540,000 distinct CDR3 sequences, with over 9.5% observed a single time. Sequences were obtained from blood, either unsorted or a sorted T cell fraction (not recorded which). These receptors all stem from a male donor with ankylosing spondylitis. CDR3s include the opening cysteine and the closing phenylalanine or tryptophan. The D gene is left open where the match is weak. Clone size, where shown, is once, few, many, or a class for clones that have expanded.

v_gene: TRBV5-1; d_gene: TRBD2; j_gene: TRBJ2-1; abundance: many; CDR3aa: CASSLRTSGSNEQFF; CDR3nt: TGCGCCAGCAGCTTGAGGACTAGCGGGAGTAATGAGCAGTTCTTC
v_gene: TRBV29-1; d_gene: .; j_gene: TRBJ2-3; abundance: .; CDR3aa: CSVEEGTGRYTDTQYF; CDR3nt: TGCAGCGTTGAAGAAGGGACGGGGCGCTACACAGATACGCAGTATTTT
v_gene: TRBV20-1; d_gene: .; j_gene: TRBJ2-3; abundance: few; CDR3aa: CSARGLVVTIAVTDTQYF; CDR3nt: TGCAGTGCTAGAGGCCTCGTAGTGACTATAGCGGTTACAGATACGCAGTATTTT
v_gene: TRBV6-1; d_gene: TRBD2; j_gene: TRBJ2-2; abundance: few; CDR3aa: CASSMITGTSPTGELFF; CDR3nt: TGTGCCAGCTCTATGATAACCGGGACTAGCCCCACCGGGGAGCTGTTTTTT
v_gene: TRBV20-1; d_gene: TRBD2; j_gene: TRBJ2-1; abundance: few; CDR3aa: CSAVSGRGSYNEQFF; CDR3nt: TGCAGTGCTGTTAGCGGGAGAGGCTCCTACAATGAGCAGTTCTTC
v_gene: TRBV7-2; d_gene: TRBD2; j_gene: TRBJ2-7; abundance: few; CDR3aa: CASSLRREGTYEQYF; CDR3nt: TGTGCCAGCAGCTTAAGGCGGGAGGGAACCTACGAGCAGTACTTC
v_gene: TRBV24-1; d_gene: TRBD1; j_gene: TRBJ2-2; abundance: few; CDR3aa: CATRRQGDTGELFF; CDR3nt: TGTGCCACCAGACGACAGGGGGACACCGGGGAGCTGTTTTTT
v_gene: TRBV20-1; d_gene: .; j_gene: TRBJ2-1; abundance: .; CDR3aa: CSASPWEPNNEQFF; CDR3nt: TGCAGTGCTAGTCCGTGGGAGCCCAACAATGAGCAGTTCTTC
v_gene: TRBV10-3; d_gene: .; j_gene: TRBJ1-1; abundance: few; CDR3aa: CAISESKTNTEAFF; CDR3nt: TGTGCCATCAGTGAGTCGAAGACCAACACTGAAGCTTTCTTT
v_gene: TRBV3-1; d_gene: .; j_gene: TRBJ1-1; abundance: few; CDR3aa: CASRGTGEAFF; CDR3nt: TGTGCCAGCAGAGGGACGGGTGAAGCTTTCTTT
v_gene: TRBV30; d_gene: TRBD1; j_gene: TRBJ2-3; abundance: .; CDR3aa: CAWSVRGPTDTQYF; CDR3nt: TGTGCCTGGAGTGTAAGGGGGCCCACAGATACGCAGTATTTT
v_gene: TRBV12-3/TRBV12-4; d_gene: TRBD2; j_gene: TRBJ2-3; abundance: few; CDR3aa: CASSPGLAVSDTQYF; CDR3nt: TGTGCCAGCAGTCCGGGACTAGCGGTGTCAGATACGCAGTATTTT
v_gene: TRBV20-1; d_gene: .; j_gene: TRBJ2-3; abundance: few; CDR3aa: CRGEAGKKDTQYF; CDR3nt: TGCAGGGGGGAGGCAGGGAAAAAGGATACGCAGTATTTT
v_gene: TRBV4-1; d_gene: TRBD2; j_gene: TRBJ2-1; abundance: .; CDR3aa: CASSQLRKAGNEKFF; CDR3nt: TGCGCCAGCAGCCAACTGCGAAAAGCGGGAAATGAGAAATTCTTC
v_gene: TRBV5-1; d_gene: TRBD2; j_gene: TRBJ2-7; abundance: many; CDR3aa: CASSPIAGGTYEQYF; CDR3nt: TGCGCCAGCAGCCCTATAGCGGGAGGGACCTACGAGCAGTACTTC
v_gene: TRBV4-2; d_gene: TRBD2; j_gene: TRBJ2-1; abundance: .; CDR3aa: CASSPPGLAGAQGNEQFF; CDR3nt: TGTGCCAGCAGCCCCCCTGGGCTAGCGGGAGCCCAGGGCAATGAGCAGTTCTTC
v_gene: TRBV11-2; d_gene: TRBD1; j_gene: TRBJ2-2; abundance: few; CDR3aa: CASSFPGTEGTGELFF; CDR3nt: TGTGCCAGCAGCTTTCCCGGGACAGAGGGCACCGGGGAGCTGTTTTTT
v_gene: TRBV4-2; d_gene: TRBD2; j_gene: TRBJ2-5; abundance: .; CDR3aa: CASTATSGGQETQYF; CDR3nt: TGTGCCAGCACCGCGACTAGCGGAGGACAAGAGACCCAGTACTTC
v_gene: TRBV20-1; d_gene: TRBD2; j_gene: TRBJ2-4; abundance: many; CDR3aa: CSARATSGRKYF; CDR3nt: TGCAGTGCTAGAGCCACTAGCGGGAGAAAGTACTTC
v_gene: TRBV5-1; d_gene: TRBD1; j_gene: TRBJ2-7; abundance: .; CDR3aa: CASSLALGQGEQYF; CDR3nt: TGCGCCAGCAGCTTGGCCTTGGGACAGGGAGAGCAGTACTTC
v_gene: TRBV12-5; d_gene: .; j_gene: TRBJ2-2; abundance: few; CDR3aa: CASGLRDLKELFF; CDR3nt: TGTGCTAGTGGTTTGAGGGACCTCAAGGAGCTGTTTTTT
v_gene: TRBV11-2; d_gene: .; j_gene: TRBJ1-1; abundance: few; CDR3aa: CASSLPIEAFF; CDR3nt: TGTGCCAGCAGCCTCCCGATTGAAGCTTTCTTT
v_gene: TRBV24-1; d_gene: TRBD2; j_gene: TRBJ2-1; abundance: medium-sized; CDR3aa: CATSDLGAGEGNEQFF; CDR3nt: TGTGCCACCAGTGATTTAGGAGCGGGAGAGGGCAATGAGCAGTTCTTC
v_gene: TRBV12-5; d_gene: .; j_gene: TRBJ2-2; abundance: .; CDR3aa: CASGARGANTGELFF; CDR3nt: TGTGCTAGTGGTGCGAGGGGAGCGAACACCGGGGAGCTGTTTTTT
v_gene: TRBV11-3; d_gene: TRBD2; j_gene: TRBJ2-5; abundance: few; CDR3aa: CASGLAGETQYF; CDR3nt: TGTGCCAGTGGACTAGCGGGAGAGACCCAGTACTTC
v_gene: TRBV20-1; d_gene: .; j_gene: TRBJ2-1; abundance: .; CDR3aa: CSAMHPAGPQTNEQFF; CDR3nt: TGCAGTGCCATGCACCCGGCGGGACCCCAAACGAATGAGCAGTTCTTC
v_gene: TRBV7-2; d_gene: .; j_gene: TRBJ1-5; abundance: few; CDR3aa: CASSLASTGYQPQHF; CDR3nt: TGTGCCAGCAGCTTAGCCAGCACAGGCTATCAGCCCCAGCATTTT
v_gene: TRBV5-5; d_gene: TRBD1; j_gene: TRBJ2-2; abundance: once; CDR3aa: CASSSQGAGGELFF; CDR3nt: TGTGCCAGCAGCTCGCAGGGGGCGGGCGGGGAGCTGTTTTTT
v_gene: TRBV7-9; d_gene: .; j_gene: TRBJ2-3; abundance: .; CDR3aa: CASSPRGTQYF; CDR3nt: TGTGCCAGCAGCCCCCGCGGTACGCAGTATTTT
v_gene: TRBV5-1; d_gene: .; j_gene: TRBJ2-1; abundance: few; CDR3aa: CASSLVRLRDEQFF; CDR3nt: TGCGCCAGCAGCCTGGTTCGGTTGCGGGATGAGCAGTTCTTC
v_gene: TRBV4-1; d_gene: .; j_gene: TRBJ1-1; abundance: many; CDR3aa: CASSQREMRQSEAFF; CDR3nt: TGCGCCAGCAGCCAAAGGGAGATGCGTCAAAGTGAAGCTTTCTTT
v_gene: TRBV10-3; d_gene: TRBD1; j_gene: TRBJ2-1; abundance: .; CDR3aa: CAISTGQGAYNEQFF; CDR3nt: TGTGCCATCAGCACGGGACAGGGGGCTTACAATGAGCAGTTCTTC
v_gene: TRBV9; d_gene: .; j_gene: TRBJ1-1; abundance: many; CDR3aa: CASSTQKGKAFF; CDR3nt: TGTGCCAGCAGCACCCAAAAGGGGAAAGCTTTCTTT